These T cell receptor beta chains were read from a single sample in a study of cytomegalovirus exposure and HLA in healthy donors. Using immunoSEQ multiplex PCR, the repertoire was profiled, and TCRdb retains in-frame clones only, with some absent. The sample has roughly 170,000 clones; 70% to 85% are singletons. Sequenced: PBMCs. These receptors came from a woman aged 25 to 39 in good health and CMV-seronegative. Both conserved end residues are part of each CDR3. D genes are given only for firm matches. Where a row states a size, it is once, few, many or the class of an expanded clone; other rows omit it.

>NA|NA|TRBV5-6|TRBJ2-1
TGTGCCAGCAGCTTCGGGAGCTACAATGAGCAGTTCTTC
CASSFGSYNEQFF
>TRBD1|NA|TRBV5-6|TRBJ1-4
TGTGCCAGCAGCCGACAGGGGTTAATTGTATTTGGTGAAAAACTGTTTTTT
CASSRQGLIVFGEKLFF
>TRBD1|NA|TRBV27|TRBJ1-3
TGTGCCAGCAGTTTCGACAGGGGGCAAGGAAACACCATATATTTT
CASSFDRGQGNTIYF
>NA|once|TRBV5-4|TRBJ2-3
TGTGCCAGCAGCTCCGGGACAGATACGCAGTATTTT
CASSSGTDTQYF
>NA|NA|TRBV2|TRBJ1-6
TGTGCCAGCAGTTATACAGCTGATAATTCACCCCTCCACTTT
CASSYTADNSPLHF
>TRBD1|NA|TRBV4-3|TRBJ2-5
TGCGCCAGCAGCCATGACAGGGTATCTGGGCAAGAGACCCAGTACTTC
CASSHDRVSGQETQYF
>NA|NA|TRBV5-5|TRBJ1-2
TGTGCCAGCAGGGTTTTAGGGGGGGCTCGCGGCTACACCTTC
CASRVLGGARGYTF
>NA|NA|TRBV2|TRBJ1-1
TGTGCCAGCAGTGACAGGGGCACTGAAGCTTTCTTT
CASSDRGTEAFF
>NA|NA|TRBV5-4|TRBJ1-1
TGTGCCAGCAGCTTGGGTACCGGGGGCACTGAAGCTTTCTTT
CASSLGTGGTEAFF
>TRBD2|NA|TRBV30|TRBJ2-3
TGTGCCTGGAGTAGGCGGGAGGGAGATACGCAGTATTTT
CAWSRREGDTQYF
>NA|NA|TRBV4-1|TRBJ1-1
TGCGCCAGCAGCCAAGGATATGGGGCTGACACTGAAGCTTTCTTT
CASSQGYGADTEAFF
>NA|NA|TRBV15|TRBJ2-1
TGTGCCACCAGCCCCCGACTGGGGGGTGAGCAGTTCTTC
CATSPRLGGEQFF
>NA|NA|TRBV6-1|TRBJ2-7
TGTGCCAGCAGTCTAGGACAGCCTACTTCCTACGAGCAGTACTTC
CASSLGQPTSYEQYF
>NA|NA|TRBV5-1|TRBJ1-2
TGCGCCAGCAGCTTCCGGACAGAGGATGGCTACACCTTC
CASSFRTEDGYTF
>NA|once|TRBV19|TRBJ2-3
TGTGCCAGCCTGGACTTCACAGATACGCAGTATTTT
CASLDFTDTQYF
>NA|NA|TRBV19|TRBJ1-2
TGTGCCAGTAGTATTGAGAGGAACTATGGCTACACCTTC
CASSIERNYGYTF
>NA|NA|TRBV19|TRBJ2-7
TGTGCCAGGGGGGACTGGACACCTATCTCCTACGAGCAGTACTTC
CARGDWTPISYEQYF
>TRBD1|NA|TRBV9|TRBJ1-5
TGTGCCAGCAGCGATTCAGGGGGCGCGGATAGCAATCAGCCCCAGCATTTT
CASSDSGGADSNQPQHF
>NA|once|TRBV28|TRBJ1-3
TGTGCCAGCAGCCCTCTGACACCGGCTCGCTCTGGAAACACCATATATTTT
CASSPLTPARSGNTIYF
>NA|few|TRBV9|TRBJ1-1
TGTGCCAGCAGCGTAAGCGGAGACACTGAAGCTTTCTTT
CASSVSGDTEAFF
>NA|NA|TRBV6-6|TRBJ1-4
TGTGCCAGCAGCCGTCTTGGTGGGCAAGTAGCGGAAAAACTGTTTTTT
CASSRLGGQVAEKLFF
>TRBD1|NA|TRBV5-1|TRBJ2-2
TGCGCCAGCAGAAGACAGGGGGGCAACACCGGGGAGCTGTTTTTT
CASRRQGGNTGELFF